This TCR beta chain was identified during a study of shared clonotypes between healthy human individuals (dated by TCRdb to the early 2020s). For context, the study as a whole: The cohort included three men and two women between 18 and 49 years of age. For each donor, CD4 naive and CD4 memory were each run on three plates, CD8 naive on two plates, and CD8 memory on one plate. To estimate repertoire size and how much clonotype sharing occurs between individuals, the study deeply sequenced the blood TCR repertoires of several healthy adults. Different laboratories and diverse techniques were used to prepare libraries and sequence TCR repertoires, to increase sequencing depth and limit assay-specific biases. Between about 0.85 and 9.5 billion PBMCs per donor were obtained by leukapheresis.

For the CD8 naive samples, CD45RO-negative cells were positively selected for CCR7, yielding a CD45RA+CCR7+ population from which TemRA cells were excluded. The donors were healthy, HIV-negative adults with no recently reported acute infections or vaccinations. Every donor was a Caucasian adult living in Nashville, Tennessee, USA. Blood was obtained by leukapheresis, after which PBMCs were separated by Ficoll-Histopaque density gradient centrifugation and cryopreserved in liquid nitrogen vapor phase. Analytical flow cytometry was used to check the purity and quantity of every magnetically sorted T cell population. Each sorted fraction had its genomic DNA isolated and then quantified by UV absorbance on a Nanodrop 2000c. The study at large found these results: Higher generation probabilities were observed for clonotypes shared by all four sorted-subset donors than for non-shared clonotypes. Sampling was restricted to blood, and TCR repertoires in tissue are likely to differ from TCR repertoires in blood. Because the study included a small number of donors, the genetic and exposure-history diversity represented was limited. About 5% of naive CD4, 3% to 3.5% of naive CD8, 2% to 2.5% of memory CD4, and 0.4% of memory CD8 clonotypes were shared across several donors. Based on pairwise subsampling, the degree of clonotype sharing among donors was expected to be affected by sequencing depth. Rarefaction of sorted-subset datasets indicated incomplete sequencing despite the large sequencing depth. Estimated clonotype richness was generally larger for naive than for memory subsets.

Using the deep immunoSEQ assay, TCR CDR3 regions were amplified from genomic DNA by multiplex PCR. For each cell subset, the extracted genomic DNA was distributed evenly across all wells of several immunoSEQ 96-well plates, and each plate served as one replicate. For sorted subsets, around 200 ng genomic DNA, equal to about 30,000 T cell genomes, was loaded into each replicate PCR. Purified libraries were measured with a Qubit 3.0 fluorometer, size-checked on a Bioanalyzer 2100, and measured again with the KAPA Library Quantification kit. A separate single-read 150-cycle Illumina NextSeq 550 flow cell was used to sequence each immunoSEQ 96-well plate. In the source study's methods: The immunoSEQ output contained only junctional sequences without quality scores, so filtering could not match that applied to full-length reads. Sequences were annotated with PyIR, a Python wrapper for IgBLAST v1.9, using IMGT germline references to assign V/J genes and CDR3. Any read was removed if the V/J assignment was weak (E-value above 1e-6), the CDR3 was missing, or the read contained stop codons, out-of-frame junctions, or ambiguous translated residues. V3J clonotypes were defined as sequences sharing the same inferred V gene, J gene, and CDR3 amino acid sequence. To compute the percentage overlap between repertoires, the number of shared unique clonotypes was divided by the size of the smaller repertoire. Three approaches were used to assess repertoire richness: RTK rarefaction, the Chao1 estimator, and Recon v2.1 estimates of unobserved clonotypes. OLGA was used to compute generation probabilities for all TCRbeta clonotypes that the gDNA method yielded from four donors. TCRdb provides this immuneACCESS table in a form limited to in-frame rearrangements. Some clones are lacking; in checked studies, under half of them reflect an unresolved V gene, and why the rest are absent is not known. The DNA was the basis for D and trimming; V, J and clone size are from that table. The sample table shows around 1.9 million clones, and 93% are seen once. The leading ten clones occupy about 1.7% of the sample.

The CDR3 spans 16 residues, from the cysteine through the phenylalanine. Only CDR3 DNA remains: 48 bases, in frame from the first base. The junction shows trimming of 2 bases on V and 6 bases on J, and the gene matches do not reach 6 bases of it. CDR1 ENHRY and CDR2 SYGVKD are derived from the germline V gene. Note on this clone: Its binding antigen is unknown. It has no much larger one-base neighbor in the sample; base qualities were not kept.

Sequencing used naive CD8+ T cells from PBMCs. Reading the label with the study, this specimen's cell subset or site is: CD45RA+CCR7+. This receptor chain uses TRBV10-3 and TRBJ2-7, and TRBD2 matches 14 of the central bases. This clonotype was obtained from a man aged 18 to 30 in good health. Some clones in this sample may be carry-over from other donors' samples. The CDR3 amino acid sequence is: CAISEPGLAGVCEQYF. In nucleotides, the sequence is TGTGCCATCAGTGAGCCGGGACTAGCGGGAGTTTGCGAGCAGTACTTC.